This TCR beta chain came from a study of blood T cell repertoires in COVID-19. Looking at the study overall: Both acute and convalescent COVID-19 samples were obtained from the United States, Italy and Spain.

Under the authors' procedure: Amplification of reference gene primers provided the estimated nucleated cell counts. The assay was immunoSEQ multiplex PCR, and TCRdb's table has in-frame clones only and misses some. That table is the source of V, J and clone size, and D and trimming were worked out from the DNA. This sample has 95,000 to 100,000 clones, with around 87% found just once. This receptor was identified in a woman younger than 45 with acute or convalescent COVID-19. The sequencing sample was made of peripheral blood.

This CDR3 reads CATSDPRLDTGELFF. CDR3 in DNA: TGTGCCACCAGTGATCCGCGACTTGACACCGGGGAGCTGTTTTTT. The rearrangement uses TRBV24-1 and TRBJ2-2; D remains ambiguous. V shed 3 bases and J shed 3 bases, with 10 bases lying between them. The CDR3 runs 15 residues. Germline assignment: CDR1 KGHDR and CDR2 SFDVKD.